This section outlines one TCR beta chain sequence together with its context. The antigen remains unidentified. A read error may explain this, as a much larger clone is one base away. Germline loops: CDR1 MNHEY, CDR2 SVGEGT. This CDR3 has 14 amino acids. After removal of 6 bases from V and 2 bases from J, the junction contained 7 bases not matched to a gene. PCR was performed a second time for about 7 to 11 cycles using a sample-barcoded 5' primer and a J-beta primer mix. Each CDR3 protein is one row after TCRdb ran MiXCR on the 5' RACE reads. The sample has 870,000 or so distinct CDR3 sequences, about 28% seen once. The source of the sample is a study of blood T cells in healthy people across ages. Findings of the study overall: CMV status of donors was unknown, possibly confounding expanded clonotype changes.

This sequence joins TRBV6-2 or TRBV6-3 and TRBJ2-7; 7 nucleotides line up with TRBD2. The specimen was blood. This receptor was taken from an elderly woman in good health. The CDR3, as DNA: TGTGCCAGCAGGTGGTCTAGCGGTACCTACGAGCAGTACTTC. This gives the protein CASRWSSGTYEQYF.